What follows are 19 T cell receptor beta chains derived from one specimen sequenced in a study of blood T cells in healthy people across ages. Through a sample-barcoded 5' primer and a J-beta primer mix, a second PCR was run for roughly 7 to 12 cycles. TCRdb used MiXCR to reprocess the 5' RACE reads, holding one entry per CDR3 protein. The sample lists some 1.4 million distinct CDR3 sequences, around 42% seen once, with 7% to 9% in the top ten. The source material was blood. These receptors all stem from a young woman in good health.

V is TRBV7-2 and J is TRBJ2-2, with a weak D call TRBD2 (6 bases). The CDR3 is 16 residues long. Germline V gene lookup returns CDR1 SGHTA and CDR2 FQGNSA. V lost 5 bases and J lost 4, with 17 bases in between. DNA for the CDR3: TGTGCCAGCAGCCCTCTTATAGCGGCCGGCACCGGGGAGCTGTTTTTT. Protein sequence: CASSPLIAAGTGELFF.

This clonotype was observed once. The genes are TRBV11-2 and TRBJ2-5; 14 bases are shared with TRBD2. Germline V CDR1 and CDR2: SGHAT, FQNNGV. The CDR3 length is 17 residues. The J segment lost 2 bases and the V segment lost 1 base, leaving 3 bases of the junction unmatched. CDR3 protein: CASSLGTSGGSQETQYF. The CDR3 DNA reads TGTGCCAGCAGCTTAGGGACTAGCGGGGGGTCGCAAGAGACCCAGTACTTC.

This chain links TRBV11-2 with TRBJ2-1; no firm D call. V dropped 0 bases and J dropped 6 bases, with 15 bases sitting between them. The CDR3 spans 16 residues. Germline CDR1 is SGHAT and CDR2 is FQNNGV. The CDR3 DNA is TGTGCCAGCAGCTTAGATCGATGGCCGGAAGGCAATGAGCAGTTCTTC. It encodes CASSLDRWPEGNEQFF. Full variable domain (remainder filled in from reference TRBV11-2 and TRBJ2-1): EAGVAQSPRYKIIEKRQSVAFWCNPISGHATLYWYQQILGQGPKLLIQFQNNGVVDDSQLPKDRFSAERLKGVDSTLKIQPAKLEDSAVYLCASSLDRWPEGNEQFFGPGTRLTVL.

This clonotype was detected only a few times. This rearrangement joins TRBV28 to TRBJ2-7; D gene unclear. V shed 5 bases and J shed 4 bases, with 12 bases lying between them. The CDR3 loop spans 13 amino acids. Germline assignment: CDR1 MDHEN and CDR2 SYDVKM. CDR3 loop: CASSPPTKYEQYF. For the CDR3, the DNA is TGTGCCAGCAGTCCCCCAACCAAGTACGAGCAGTACTTC.

This chain links TRBV27 with TRBJ2-5; D is uncertain. Trimming took 5 bases from V and 2 from J, leaving 9 bases between them. The V gene's germline CDR1 is MNHEY and CDR2 SMNVEV (reference sequence). CDR3 size: 13 residues. CDR3 sequence: CASSVRRQETQYF. Here the CDR3 DNA reads TGTGCCAGCAGTGTTAGAAGACAAGAGACCCAGTACTTC.

The chain has TRBV9 and TRBJ2-1, with TRBD2 matching 9 bases. The end of the DNA is better explained by TRBJ2-7, so the J call may be wrong. CDR3 length: 16 residues. Germline V gives CDR1 SGDLS, CDR2 YYNGEE. The DNA of the CDR3 is TGTGCCAGCAGCGTATCGTCCCTAGCGGGGTACAATGAGCAGTACTTC. This sequence encodes CASSVSSLAGYNEQYF.

The chain employs TRBV28 and TRBJ2-5; TRBD2 matches at 8 bases. The V segment lost 5 bases and the J segment 1 base; nucleotides outside the gene matches: 15. This CDR3 comprises 18 residues. The V gene's germline CDR1 is MDHEN and CDR2 SYDVKM. CDR3 in DNA: TGTGCCAGCAGTCGACTAGCGATAGCGGGTCTGAGCCAAGAGACCCAGTACTTC. This translates into CASSRLAIAGLSQETQYF.

The V and J genes are TRBV12-3 or TRBV12-4 and TRBJ2-2; 12 bases line up with TRBD2. Trimming at V came to 3 bases and at J to 8 bases, leaving 7 bases not matched to a gene. This CDR3 contains 16 residues. CDR3 bases: TGTGCCAGCAGTTTCGTGACTAGCGGGAGTGTGGGGGAGCTGTTTTTT. It translates to CASSFVTSGSVGELFF.

The chain is built from TRBV28 and TRBJ1-2; the D is unclear. The CDR3 length is 14 residues. CDR1 is MDHEN, CDR2 SYDVKM, per germline. The V gene lost 6 bases and the J gene lost 0 bases, with 11 bases spanning the gap. The CDR3 coding sequence is TGTGCCAGCAGCCCGAACGGTACTAACTATGGCTACACCTTC. The encoded protein is CASSPNGTNYGYTF.

This clonotype occurred many times. The rearrangement links TRBV29-1 to TRBJ2-3; 8 nucleotides align to TRBD2. Germline-derived CDR1 and CDR2 are SQVTM and ANQGSEA. There are 16 residues in the CDR3. V shed 1 base and J 2 bases; nucleotides not matched to a gene: 8. This CDR3 is CSVEGILAGATDTQYF. Here the CDR3 DNA reads TGCAGCGTTGAAGGAATTCTAGCGGGCGCCACAGATACGCAGTATTTT.

This clonotype occurred a few times. The rearrangement links TRBV20-1 to TRBJ2-1, with 10 bases that match TRBD2. Trimming cost V 5 bases and J 7 bases; bases outside gene matches: 5. From germline, CDR1 is DFQATT and CDR2 SNEGSKA (reference sequence). This CDR3 is built from 13 residues. CDR3 in amino acids: CSAPGLARNEQFF. The CDR3 DNA reads TGCAGTGCTCCGGGACTAGCGCGGAATGAGCAGTTCTTC.

The gene calls are TRBV7-2 and TRBJ1-2; D call uncertain. Trimming left V 10 bases short and J 2 bases short, with 17 bases between. Germline V gene data show CDR1 as SGHTA and CDR2 as FQGNSA. The CDR3 extends over 14 amino acids. In DNA form, the CDR3 reads TGTGCCACGTCCGGGCCCGAGGGCAACTATGGCTACACCTTC. It specifies CATSGPEGNYGYTF.

This clonotype was seen a handful of times. This rearrangement joins TRBV4-1 to TRBJ2-1, with 7 bases identical to TRBD2. Trimming cost V 4 bases and J 9 bases; bases outside gene matches: 3. The V gene's germline CDR1 is MGHRA and CDR2 YSYEKL. This CDR3 comprises 12 residues. CDR3 sequence: CASSPAGVEQFF. The CDR3 nucleotides are TGCGCCAGCAGCCCCGCGGGGGTTGAGCAGTTCTTC.

The J gene is TRBJ2-3, the V gene TRBV29-1; tentative D call: TRBD1 (5 bases). In germline, CDR1 is SQVTM, CDR2 ANQGSEA. This CDR3 is built from 15 residues. Between the trimmed V and J ends, which lost 4 bases and 0 bases, there was a span of 14 bases. CDR3: CSVVSIGHSTDTQYF. The DNA for the CDR3 is TGCAGCGTTGTCTCCATCGGACATAGCACAGATACGCAGTATTTT.

Comment on this clonotype: A much larger clone lies one base from this, so it may be a read error. The chain joins TRBV6-5 to TRBJ2-3, with D perhaps given as TRBD1 or TRBD2 (5 bases each). V was cut by 5 bases and J by 1 base, with 13 bases left in between. CDR1 and CDR2 (germline): MNHEY, SVGAGI. CDR3 length: 15 residues. The CDR3 is CASSAQGDGTDTQYF. The CDR3 region has the DNA TGTGCCAGCAGTGCGCAGGGAGACGGCACAGATACGCAGTATTTT.

CDR3: CASSQPGLATSTDTQYF. The CDR3 nucleotides are TGTGCCAGCAGTCAACCGGGACTAGCGACTAGCACAGATACGCAGTATTTT. The V and J genes are TRBV2 and TRBJ2-3; TRBD2 matches at 10 bases. The CDR3 contains 17 residues. J gave up 0 bases and V 5 bases, and 8 bases lay outside the gene matches. Germline CDR1 reads SNHLY; CDR2 reads FYNNEI. Looking up the rest from reference TRBV2 and TRBJ2-3 gives the full variable domain: EPEVTQTPSHQVTQMGQEVILRCVPISNHLYFYWYRQILGQKVEFLVSFYNNEISEKSEIFDDQFSVERPDGSNFTLKIRSTKLEDSAMYFCASSQPGLATSTDTQYFGPGTRLTVL.

This clonotype was picked up a small number of times. The rearrangement links TRBV7-9 to TRBJ1-5, with a weak D call TRBD1 (6 bases). The CDR3 has 16 residues. Trimming stripped 5 bases from V and 7 bases from J, with 21 bases between. Germline V lookup: CDR1 SEHNR, CDR2 FQNEAQ (reference sequence). As DNA, the CDR3 is TGTGCCAGCAGCCCTGGAGTCAGGGGCGACGGACAGCCCCAGCATTTT. Translating it yields CASSPGVRGDGQPQHF.

This clonotype was seen more than once but under ten times. The chain has TRBV6-1 and TRBJ2-1; either TRBD1 or TRBD2 may fit D (6 bases each). The CDR3 is 15 residues long. Trimming pared 6 bases from V and 6 bases from J, leaving 18 bases between. Germline V gene data show CDR1 as MNHNS and CDR2 as SASEGT. The CDR3 DNA reads TGTGCCAGCAGACCAAGGGGGGAGATCTCCAATGAGCAGTTCTTC. This gives the protein CASRPRGEISNEQFF.

The rearrangement joins TRBV27 to TRBJ2-1; D gene unclear. Germline CDR1 and CDR2: MNHEY and SMNVEV (reference sequence). The CDR3 is 12 residues long. V was cut by 5 bases and J by 12 bases, with 14 bases left in between. The CDR3 region is CASSVSMEGQFF. The CDR3 DNA reads TGTGCCAGCAGTGTAAGCATGGAAGGGCAGTTCTTC.